This entry lists 22 T cell receptor beta chains sequenced from one sample in a study of shared clonotypes between healthy human individuals. Here immunoSEQ multiplex PCR was the method, and the copy in TCRdb shows in-frame clones only, minus some. The repertoire has some 470,000 clones, 76% of them found once; the top ten carry around 13%. Sequenced material: PBMCs. The receptors were gathered from a middle-aged woman in good health. Some clones in this sample may be carry-over from other donors' samples.

The genes are TRBV27 and TRBJ2-2; D is undetermined. Germline values: CDR1 MNHEY, CDR2 SMNVEV (reference sequence). The V gene lost 6 bases and the J gene lost 8 bases, with 10 bases spanning the gap. The CDR3 is 12 amino acids. CDR3 amino acids: CASRPLRGELFF. In nucleotides, the CDR3 is TGTGCCAGCAGGCCCCTACGGGGGGAGCTGTTTTTT.

There are a few counts of this clone. V usage is TRBV28 and J usage is TRBJ2-3; the match to TRBD2 covers 8 bases. From germline, CDR1 is MDHEN and CDR2 SYDVKM. The V and J ends lost 5 bases and 1 base, in that order; junction bases with no gene match: 8. The length of the CDR3 is 16 residues. CDR3 sequence: CASSTLAEGGTDTQYF. The CDR3 nucleotides read TGTGCCAGCAGTACACTAGCGGAGGGGGGCACAGATACGCAGTATTTT. Variable domain in full (rest from reference TRBV28 and TRBJ2-3): DVKVTQSSRYLVKRTGEKVFLECVQDMDHENMFWYRQDPGLGLRLIYFSYDVKMKEKGDIPEGYSVSREKKERFSLILESASTNQTSMYLCASSTLAEGGTDTQYFGPGTRLTVL.

The chain couples TRBV6-6 to TRBJ1-3; possible D gene TRBD1, 6 bases. CDR1 is MNHNY, CDR2 SVGAGI, per germline (reference sequence). V dropped 6 bases and J dropped 2 bases, with 17 bases sitting between them. This CDR3 is built from 16 residues. The CDR3 is CASSKQGRQAGNTIYF. For the CDR3, the DNA is TGTGCCAGCAGCAAACAGGGACGACAAGCTGGAAACACCATATATTTT.

The CDR3 spells CAIRGFMNTEAFF. The CDR3 DNA reads TGTGCCATCCGGGGCTTTATGAACACTGAAGCTTTCTTT. This chain links TRBV10-3 with TRBJ1-1; weak D call: TRBD1 (5 bases). Germline V CDR1 and CDR2: ENHRY, SYGVKD. There are 13 residues in the CDR3. Trimming took off 8 bases at V and 0 bases at J, with 10 bases between the two ends.

CDR3 amino acids: CASSGGDQPQHF. For the CDR3, the DNA is TGTGCCTCATCCGGGGGAGATCAGCCCCAGCATTTT. The chain recombines TRBV30 with TRBJ1-5; D may be TRBD1 (5 bases). CDR1 and CDR2 from the germline V gene are GTSNPN and SVGIG (reference sequence). This CDR3 region has 12 residues. Trimming stripped 7 bases from V and 5 bases from J, with 12 bases between. The entire variable domain, with the rest obtained from reference TRBV30 and TRBJ1-5, is as follows: SQTIHQWPATLVQPVGSPLSLECTVEGTSNPNLYWYRQAAGRGLQLLFYSVGIGQISSEVPQNLSASRPQDRQFILSSKKLLLSDSGFYLCASSGGDQPQHFGDGTRLSIL.

This chain joins TRBV5-1 and TRBJ2-2; D may match TRBD1 or TRBD2 (5 bases each). This CDR3 spans 17 amino acids. Germline V gene data show CDR1 as SGHRS and CDR2 as YFSETQ. Trimming pared 3 bases from V and 2 bases from J, leaving 17 bases between. The chain's CDR3 is CASSSTGGPTNTGELFF. CDR3 DNA: TGCGCCAGCAGCTCTACTGGGGGACCAACCAACACCGGGGAGCTGTTTTTT.

This chain uses TRBV18 with TRBJ2-5; TRBD2 matches at 8 bases. This CDR3 is built from 14 residues. CDR1 and CDR2 (germline): KGHSH, LQKENI. V shed 3 bases and J 3 bases; nucleotides not matched to a gene: 3. The CDR3 spells CASSPQLAEETQYF. Written as DNA, the CDR3 is TGTGCCAGCTCACCCCAACTAGCGGAAGAGACCCAGTACTTC.

The V gene is TRBV6-5, the J gene TRBJ2-7; no clear D gene. Germline loops: CDR1 MNHEY, CDR2 SVGAGI. The germline V and J ends were trimmed by 6 bases and 5 bases, with 14 bases remaining between them. The CDR3 is 13 residues long. The CDR3 nucleotides are TGTGCCAGCAGCCCCGTGTGGGGTGACGAGCAGTACTTC. The encoded protein is CASSPVWGDEQYF.

The count of this clone is one. V is TRBV5-6 and J is TRBJ1-5; 7 bases match TRBD1. V was pared by 3 bases and J by 7 bases, with 4 bases of the junction left unmatched. The CDR3 is 13 residues long. Germline values: CDR1 SGHDT, CDR2 YYEEEE. The CDR3 DNA sequence: TGTGCCAGCAGCTCAGGGGGAGGCCAGCCCCAGCATTTT. This encodes CASSSGGGQPQHF.

This chain links TRBV2 with TRBJ1-2; TRBD1 aligns across 8 bases. Unmatched junction bases numbered 14, after V lost 6 bases and J lost 8 bases. In germline, CDR1 is SNHLY, CDR2 FYNNEI. The CDR3 runs to 15 residues. CDR3 nucleotide sequence: TGTGCCAGCAGGGACGTTGGACAGGGTGGCCGGGGCTACACCTTC. Amino acid sequence: CASRDVGQGGRGYTF.

This clone was recorded once. The CDR3 bases are TGTGCCAGTAGTGTGACAGGAGAGACCCAGTACTTC. It codes for CASSVTGETQYF. The gene calls are TRBV19 and TRBJ2-5, with a possible D match to TRBD1 (6 bases). Germline-derived CDR1 and CDR2 are LNHDA and SQIVND (reference sequence). V was cut by 5 bases and J by 4 bases, with 8 bases left in between. The CDR3 sequence is 12 residues long.

This chain uses TRBV18 with TRBJ2-7; weak D call: TRBD1 (5 bases). Trimming took off 0 bases at V and 6 bases at J, with 12 bases between the two ends. This CDR3 is built from 14 residues. Germline V gene lookup returns CDR1 KGHSH and CDR2 LQKENI. In DNA, the CDR3 is TGTGCCAGCTCACCACCGGCAGGGTTGGGCGAGCAGTACTTC. It codes for CASSPPAGLGEQYF.

This clone has only one observation. CDR3 residues: CASSFGPTQEQYF. CDR3 in DNA: TGTGCCAGCAGCTTTGGCCCAACCCAGGAGCAGTACTTC. The chain couples TRBV5-4 to TRBJ2-7; D call uncertain. V shed 2 bases and J shed 7 bases, with 13 bases lying between them. This CDR3 region has 13 residues. The germline V gene has CDR1 SGHNT and CDR2 YYREEE (reference sequence).

This clone was recorded at least ten times. V is TRBV4-3 and J is TRBJ2-6; D call uncertain. This CDR3 is built from 15 residues. V lost 1 base to trimming and J lost 3 bases, with 7 bases between them. CDR1 and CDR2 from the germline V gene are LGHNA and YSLEER. The CDR3 sequence: CASSQGTHGANVLTF. CDR3 DNA sequence: TGCGCCAGCAGCCAAGGGACCCATGGGGCCAACGTCCTGACTTTC.

This chain connects TRBV27 to TRBJ2-7; 8 nucleotides line up with TRBD1. Germline assignment: CDR1 MNHEY and CDR2 SMNVEV (reference sequence). Germline trimming cut 5 bases from V and 0 bases from J; bases unmatched to any gene: 3. This CDR3 has 14 residues. Written as DNA, the CDR3 is TGTGCCAGCAGTGGGACAGGCTTCTCCTACGAGCAGTACTTC. The encoded protein is CASSGTGFSYEQYF.

Notes on this clone: The same CDR3 can be traced to other DNA sequences in this sample. The V call is TRBV6-1, the J call TRBJ1-2, with a possible D match to TRBD1 (5 bases). V lost 6 bases, J lost 2 bases, and 10 bases lay in between. The CDR3 has 13 residues. Germline assignment: CDR1 MNHNS and CDR2 SASEGT. Here the CDR3 reads CASREQANYGYTF. For the CDR3, the DNA is TGTGCCAGCAGAGAACAGGCGAACTATGGCTACACCTTC.

This clone was seen only once. The CDR3 sequence is CASSFSGTSETQYF. The CDR3 DNA reads as TGCGCCAGCAGCTTCTCCGGGACTTCAGAGACCCAGTACTTC. This chain joins TRBV5-1 and TRBJ2-5, with a tentative D call TRBD2 (6 bases). Germline V gene sequence: CDR1 SGHRS, CDR2 YFSETQ. This CDR3 region has 14 residues. V lost 2 bases and J lost 4, with 12 bases in between.

The chain recombines TRBV5-1 with TRBJ1-1; no reliable D call. The V end was cut by 3 bases, the J end by 3 bases, with 9 bases between. The germline V gene has CDR1 SGHRS and CDR2 YFSETQ. The CDR3 spans 13 residues. The chain's CDR3 is CASSSSQYTEAFF. The CDR3 DNA reads as TGCGCCAGCAGCTCATCTCAATACACTGAAGCTTTCTTT.

Only a few counts were recorded for this clone. The chain recombines TRBV7-2 with TRBJ2-7; 7 nucleotides line up with TRBD2. Germline V gene lookup returns CDR1 SGHTA and CDR2 FQGNSA. Trimming took 3 bases from V and 6 from J; bases not matched to a gene: 5. The CDR3 is made up of 13 amino acids. CDR3 DNA sequence: TGTGCCAGCAGCTTTGGGGGGAGGGCCGAGCAGTACTTC. Residues: CASSFGGRAEQYF.

J is TRBJ2-5 and V is TRBV29-1; 10 positions agree with TRBD2. The CDR3 is made up of 14 amino acids. Germline V CDR1 and CDR2: SQVTM, ANQGSEA. The V segment lost 4 bases and the J segment 5 bases; nucleotides outside the gene matches: 7. DNA for the CDR3: TGCAGCGTTGCTACTAGCGGGATCGTGGAGACCCAGTACTTC. This codes for CSVATSGIVETQYF.

This clone was observed a few times. This rearrangement joins TRBV4-3 to TRBJ2-1; 7 nucleotides agree with TRBD2. Germline CDR1 and CDR2: LGHNA and YSLEER. The ends lost 5 bases at V and 4 bases at J; junction bases unmatched: 5. The CDR3 has 14 residues. The CDR3 loop is CASSVGTIYNEQFF. DNA for the CDR3: TGCGCCAGCAGCGTAGGGACTATATACAATGAGCAGTTCTTC.

This clone has just one count. The chain employs TRBV6-1 and TRBJ2-1, with 9 bases lining up with TRBD2. Losses at the gene ends were 3 bases for V and 6 bases for J; bases not matched to a gene: 6. This CDR3 contains 15 residues. Germline assignment: CDR1 MNHNS and CDR2 SASEGT. For the CDR3, the DNA is TGTGCCAGCAGTGACTGGCGGGAGGGGTCCAATGAGCAGTTCTTC. Amino acids: CASSDWREGSNEQFF.